What follows are 24 T cell receptor beta chains derived from one specimen sequenced in a study of technical replicates of blood from several donors. The protocol was immunoSEQ multiplex PCR, while the TCRdb copy is restricted to in-frame clones and leaves out a portion. The sample lists about 75,000 clones, around 97% seen once, with under 0.35% in the top ten. Sequencing input: T cells isolated from PBMCs. All receptors come from a human donor in good health.

The V call is TRBV19, the J call TRBJ2-1; possibly TRBD1 for D (6 bases). This CDR3 has 14 residues. CDR1 is LNHDA and CDR2 is SQIVND in the germline V gene (reference sequence). V was trimmed by 6 bases and J by 7 bases, leaving 16 bases between them. CDR3 residues: CASRRGQSPNEQFF. CDR3 nucleotides: TGTGCCAGTAGGCGAGGACAGAGCCCTAATGAGCAGTTCTTC.

The V gene is TRBV9, the J gene TRBJ1-1; 7 nucleotides align to TRBD1. V lost 3 bases, J lost 0 bases, and 2 bases stayed unmatched. The CDR3 is 14 residues long. Germline V lookup: CDR1 SGDLS, CDR2 YYNGEE. The CDR3 region is CASSATGMNTEAFF. CDR3 coding DNA: TGTGCCAGCAGCGCGACAGGGATGAACACTGAAGCTTTCTTT.

The chain joins TRBV28 to TRBJ2-1; possibly TRBD2 for D (5 bases). CDR1 and CDR2 from the germline V gene are MDHEN and SYDVKM. The ends were cut back, 6 bases at V and 4 bases at J, with 19 bases in the middle. CDR3 length: 16 residues. The CDR3 sequence is CASSTLVREGYNEQFF. For the CDR3, the DNA is TGTGCCAGCAGCACCTTGGTTCGGGAAGGTTACAATGAGCAGTTCTTC.

The V gene is TRBV6-4, the J gene TRBJ2-7; possible D gene TRBD1, 5 bases. This CDR3 comprises 12 residues. CDR1 MRHNA and CDR2 SNTAGT come from the germline V gene. V lost 9 bases to trimming and J lost 2 bases, with 11 bases between them. The CDR3 is CARTVIPYEQYF. CDR3 sequence (DNA): TGTGCCAGGACAGTAATTCCCTACGAGCAGTACTTC.

The J gene is TRBJ1-2, the V gene TRBV6-5, with 7 nucleotides matching TRBD1. V gave up 2 bases and J gave up 4 bases; unmatched junction bases: 4. Germline CDR1 and CDR2: MNHEY and SVGAGI. The CDR3 contains 14 residues. CDR3 sequence: CASSYRDSSYGYTF. The CDR3 coding sequence is TGTGCCAGCAGTTACCGGGACAGCTCCTATGGCTACACCTTC.

The J gene is TRBJ1-1, the V gene TRBV27; TRBD1 matches at 8 bases. From germline, CDR1 is MNHEY and CDR2 SMNVEV (reference sequence). The CDR3 is 12 amino acids. Trimming took 10 bases from V and 5 from J; bases not matched to a gene: 6. The CDR3 region has the DNA TGTGCCACCGGACAGGGTCAGACTGAAGCTTTCTTT. Translated, it gives CATGQGQTEAFF.

CDR3: CASSLDVTSGTWCEQFF. The CDR3 DNA is TGCGCCAGCAGCCTAGACGTGACTAGCGGGACGTGGTGTGAGCAGTTCTTC. This chain joins TRBV5-1 and TRBJ2-1; 11 bases are shared with TRBD2. The CDR3 runs 17 residues. In germline, CDR1 is SGHRS, CDR2 YFSETQ. Trimming cost V 4 bases and J 9 bases; bases outside gene matches: 15.

V and J are TRBV5-8 and TRBJ1-4; 11 bases align to TRBD1. The CDR3 consists of 14 residues. Per germline, CDR1 SGHTS and CDR2 YDEGEE. Losses at the gene ends were 4 bases for V and 6 bases for J; bases not matched to a gene: 2. The CDR3, as DNA: TGTGCCAGCAGCCGGACAGGGGGCTATGAAAAACTGTTTTTT. Its translation is CASSRTGGYEKLFF.

The V gene is TRBV10-3, the J gene TRBJ2-5; D is possibly TRBD2 (6 bases). Trimming stripped 5 bases from V and 4 bases from J, with 17 bases between. The CDR3 has 15 amino acids. Germline loops: CDR1 ENHRY, CDR2 SYGVKD. In DNA form, the CDR3 reads TGTGCCATCAGTTCTAGCCGGGGAGGTCCAGAGACCCAGTACTTC. Protein: CAISSSRGGPETQYF.

A single count supports this clone. The rearrangement uses TRBV7-9 and TRBJ2-3, with 10 bases identical to TRBD2. V gave up 5 bases and J gave up 2 bases; unmatched junction bases: 7. This CDR3 region has 16 residues. Germline loops: CDR1 SEHNR, CDR2 FQNEAQ (reference sequence). This CDR3 is CASSAGLAVLTDTQYF. DNA for the CDR3: TGTGCCAGCAGCGCTGGACTAGCGGTCCTCACAGATACGCAGTATTTT.

In this sample, this clone turned up once. Other DNA sequences in this sample translate to the same CDR3. The V and J genes are TRBV27 and TRBJ2-7; D gene ambiguous. The CDR3 contains 13 residues. V shed 3 bases and J shed 4 bases, with 10 bases lying between them. Germline V gives CDR1 MNHEY, CDR2 SMNVEV (reference sequence). The DNA for the CDR3 is TGTGCCAGCAGTTTCGGCAGGTCGTACGAGCAGTACTTC. It yields the protein CASSFGRSYEQYF.

The V call is TRBV29-1, the J call TRBJ2-2; TRBD1 might be the D (6 bases). CDR1 and CDR2 (germline): SQVTM, ANQGSEA. The CDR3 consists of 14 residues. V dropped 7 bases and J dropped 3 bases, with 15 bases sitting between them. The CDR3 is CSGSSGVYTGELFF. CDR3 nucleotide sequence: TGCAGCGGCTCCTCAGGGGTGTACACCGGGGAGCTGTTTTTT.

This chain links TRBV21-1 with TRBJ1-1; the table's TRBD1 call for D was not verified on the DNA. TRBV21-1 is reported as a pseudogene. This CDR3 spans 15 amino acids. In nucleotides, the CDR3 is TGTGCCAGCAGCCTACGGGACAGGGGAAACACTGAAGCTTTCTTT. This encodes CASSLRDRGNTEAFF.

The chain employs TRBV9 and TRBJ2-7; 11 bases agree with TRBD2. In germline, CDR1 is SGDLS, CDR2 YYNGEE. The CDR3 spans 15 residues. The junction had 3 bases not matched to a gene; V was cut back by 0 bases and J by 4 bases. The CDR3 DNA follows: TGTGCCAGCAGCGTAGAACTAGCGGGAGTGTACGAGCAGTACTTC. It encodes CASSVELAGVYEQYF.

The chain employs TRBV13 and TRBJ2-7; the D gene is possibly TRBD2 (5 bases). Trimming left V 4 bases short and J 3 bases short, with 10 bases between. Germline V gene lookup returns CDR1 PRHDT and CDR2 FYEKMQ (reference sequence). The CDR3 has 13 amino acids. CDR3 amino acids: CASSWTLHYEQYF. The DNA for the CDR3 is TGTGCCAGCAGCTGGACTCTCCACTACGAGCAGTACTTC.

The chain joins TRBV4-1 to TRBJ1-2, with TRBD1 as a possible D gene (5 bases). Per the germline V gene, CDR1 is MGHRA and CDR2 is YSYEKL. This CDR3 has 15 residues. V lost 0 bases, J lost 14 bases, and 22 bases lay in between. CDR3 sequence (DNA): TGCGCCAGCAGCCAAGATGTAGGCGGACACCCCATGGGGACCTTC. Translating gives CASSQDVGGHPMGTF.

The chain recombines TRBV7-3 with TRBJ2-3, with 15 bases lining up with TRBD2. V shed 5 bases and J 6 bases; nucleotides not matched to a gene: 12. The CDR3 covers 18 residues. Per germline, CDR1 SGHTA and CDR2 FQGTGA. Here the CDR3 DNA reads TGTGCCAGCAGCCTCGGGGGGACTAGCGGGAGGATTGAGGATACGCAGTATTTT. Its translation is CASSLGGTSGRIEDTQYF.

The V and J genes are TRBV28 and TRBJ2-5, with 8 nucleotides matching TRBD2. The trim removed 3 bases at V and 5 bases at J, leaving 11 bases unmatched. Germline V gene sequence: CDR1 MDHEN, CDR2 SYDVKM. CDR3 length: 16 residues. This CDR3 is CASSFGSGTLRETQYF. The CDR3 coding sequence is TGTGCCAGCAGTTTTGGTAGCGGGACTCTTCGTGAGACCCAGTACTTC.

The chain is built from TRBV6-1 and TRBJ2-7; D not resolved. This CDR3 is built from 12 residues. The V end was cut by 8 bases, the J end by 4 bases, with 12 bases between. Germline V lookup: CDR1 MNHNS, CDR2 SASEGT. Written as DNA, the CDR3 is TGTGCCAGCGGGTCTTGGAGTTACGAGCAGTACTTC. Translating gives CASGSWSYEQYF.

The J gene is TRBJ1-1, the V gene TRBV5-4; the D gene is possibly TRBD1 (5 bases). The CDR3 is 15 amino acids. CDR1 and CDR2 (germline): SGHNT, YYREEE (reference sequence). Trimming took off 1 base at V and 5 bases at J, with 15 bases between the two ends. The CDR3 DNA follows: TGTGCCAGCAGCTTGCTCCAGGGCCTGGGTACTGAAGCTTTCTTT. It is translated as CASSLLQGLGTEAFF.

As regards this clone: At one boundary the junction diverges from the germline segment, which might be a read error. The rearrangement links TRBV7-7 to TRBJ2-7, with 7 bases identical to TRBD2. Germline assignment: CDR1 SSHAT and CDR2 FNYEAQ (reference sequence). The CDR3 length is 14 residues. The CDR3 reads CASSPGGTSYEQYF. CDR3 in DNA: TGTGCTAGCAGCCCCGGGGGGACCTCCTACGAGCAGTACTTC. The whole variable domain, remainder taken from reference TRBV7-7 and TRBJ2-7, is GAGVSQSPRYKVTKRGQDVTLRCDPISSHATLYWYQQALGQGPEFLTYFNYEAQPDKSGLPSDRFSAERPEGSISTLTIQRTEQRDSAMYRCASSPGGTSYEQYFGPGTRLTVT.

The chain carries TRBV11-3 and TRBJ1-1; the match to TRBD1 covers 11 bases. Trimming took 4 bases from V and 13 from J; bases not matched to a gene: 8. The CDR3 sequence is 13 residues long. Germline CDR1 SGHNT, CDR2 YENEEA. Here the CDR3 DNA reads TGTGCCAGCAGCTCGCCGGGACAGGGGGTTGTTTTCTTT. Translated: CASSSPGQGVVFF.

V and J are TRBV7-9 and TRBJ2-7, with D tentatively TRBD2 (6 bases). CDR3 length: 12 amino acids. CDR1 and CDR2 (germline): SEHNR, FQNEAQ (reference sequence). Trimming stripped 5 bases from V and 1 base from J, with 6 bases between. The chain's CDR3 is CASSRESYEQYF. CDR3 nucleotides: TGTGCCAGCAGCCGGGAGTCCTACGAGCAGTACTTC. Filled out from reference TRBV7-9 and TRBJ2-7, the complete variable domain reads DTGVSQNPRHKITKRGQNVTFRCDPISEHNRLYWYRQTLGQGPEFLTYFQNEAQLEKSRLLSDRFSAERPKGSFSTLEIQRTEQGDSAMYLCASSRESYEQYFGPGTRLTVT.

The chain couples TRBV5-1 to TRBJ2-3; no firm D call. Germline CDR1 and CDR2: SGHRS and YFSETQ. V was shortened by 4 bases and J by 0 bases, with 3 bases between the two germline ends. CDR3 size: 12 residues. CDR3 region: CASSPSTDTQYF. The CDR3 nucleotides are TGCGCCAGCAGCCCGAGCACAGATACGCAGTATTTT. The variable domain in full, with the rest retrieved from reference TRBV5-1 and TRBJ2-3, is KAGVTQTPRYLIKTRGQQVTLSCSPISGHRSVSWYQQTPGQGLQFLFEYFSETQRNKGNFPGRFSGRQFSNSRSEMNVSTLELGDSALYLCASSPSTDTQYFGPGTRLTVL.